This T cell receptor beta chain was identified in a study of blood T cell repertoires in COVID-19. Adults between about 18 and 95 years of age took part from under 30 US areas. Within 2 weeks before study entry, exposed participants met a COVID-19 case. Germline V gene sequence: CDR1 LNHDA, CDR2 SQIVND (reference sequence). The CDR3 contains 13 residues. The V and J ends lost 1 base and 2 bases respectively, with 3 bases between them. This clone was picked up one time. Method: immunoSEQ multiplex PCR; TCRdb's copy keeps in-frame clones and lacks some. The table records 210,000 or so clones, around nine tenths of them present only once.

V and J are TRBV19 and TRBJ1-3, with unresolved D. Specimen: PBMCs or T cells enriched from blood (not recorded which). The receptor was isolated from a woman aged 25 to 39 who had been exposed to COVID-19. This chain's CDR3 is CASSIGAGNTIYF. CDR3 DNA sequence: TGTGCCAGTAGTATAGGCGCTGGAAACACCATATATTTT.